This TCR beta chain was recovered during a study of CD8 T cells in ankylosing spondylitis. Study outcomes and limitations: Reportedly, significant enrichment of disease-linked clones occurred in matched ankylosing spondylitis synovial fluid. Characteristic, it appeared, of ankylosing spondylitis blood was a TCR beta motif of roughly eight highly homologous variants. Existing reports had already noted some motif variants in reactive arthritis synovial fluid and blood.

The CDR3 extends over 15 amino acids. Between the trimmed V and J ends, which lost 5 bases and 1 base, there was a span of 14 bases. The germline V gene has CDR1 PRHDT and CDR2 FYEKMQ (reference sequence). With molecular barcodes, quantitative 5'-RACE was used to make the TCR beta libraries. In TCRdb, the 5' RACE reads were re-called with MiXCR into one record per CDR3 protein. The sample holds more than 100,000 distinct CDR3 sequences, roughly 18% seen once. This clonotype is a singleton in its sample. The antigen is undetermined. Sequencing was performed on blood, either unsorted or a sorted T cell fraction (not recorded which). The chain couples TRBV13 to TRBJ1-1; D is perhaps TRBD1 (6 bases). This sequence was found in a male donor with ankylosing spondylitis. The chain's CDR3 is CASSHEPDRNTEAFF. CDR3 DNA sequence: TGTGCCAGCAGCCACGAGCCGGACAGGAACACTGAAGCTTTCTTT.